This T cell receptor (beta chain) was found in a study of breast tumors, draining lymph nodes, adjacent tissues. TCRdb reanalysed the multiplex PCR reads using MiXCR and keeps one entry per CDR3 protein. The table records 12,000 to 15,000 distinct CDR3 sequences, 55% of them present only once. At least ten counts were recorded for this clonotype. Germline-derived CDR1 and CDR2 are SGHTA and FQGNSA. Trimming cost V 0 bases and J 5 bases, with 15 bases left between them. The CDR3 consists of 16 residues. This TCR came from a female donor with breast cancer. Some clones in this sample may be carry-over from other donors' samples. This chain connects TRBV7-2 to TRBJ2-3; either TRBD1 or TRBD2 may fit D (6 bases each). The source material was tumor-adjacent breast tissue. The CDR3 nucleotides read TGTGCCAGCAGCTTAGCGGGGGGCTTGGGACGAGATACGCAGTATTTT. As protein: CASSLAGGLGRDTQYF.